These 23 T cell receptor beta chains came from one sample sequenced in a study of regulatory T cells in long-lasting Graves disease. The time point here: newly diagnosed GD, antithyroid drugs for less than 3 months. The TCR library was made from RNA extracted from PBMCs. Researchers made TCR beta libraries by using iRepertoire HTBI primers and running Arm-PCR on CDR3 regions. One entry per CDR3 protein results from TCRdb running MiXCR on the multiplex PCR reads. This table holds some 240,000 distinct CDR3 sequences, around a fifth found once. These same data were also listed under a study on T cells in Graves' hyperthyroidism and ophthalmopathy.

The sample here was peripheral blood mononuclear cells (PBMCs), taken at new diagnosis, from a patient treated with antithyroid drugs. The receptors originated from a woman in her 30s with Graves disease.

This clonotype was observed many times. The chain links TRBV25-1 to TRBJ1-4, with 9 bases identical to TRBD1. V lost 4 bases, J lost 4 bases, and 4 bases stayed unmatched. This CDR3 has 15 residues. Germline lookup yields CDR1 MGHDK and CDR2 SYGVNS. CDR3 sequence (DNA): TGTGCCAGCAGTGTCTCGGGACAGGGTAATGAAAAACTGTTTTTT. It codes for CASSVSGQGNEKLFF.

This clonotype has only a few counts. V and J are TRBV5-6 and TRBJ2-1, with 9 bases matching TRBD1. The junction had 13 bases not matched to a gene; V was cut back by 3 bases and J by 0 bases. CDR3 size: 19 residues. Germline V CDR1 and CDR2: SGHDT, YYEEEE. The CDR3 region is CASSSRDRALLSSYNEQFF. In DNA form, the CDR3 reads TGTGCCAGCAGCTCCCGGGACAGGGCCCTCCTTAGCTCCTACAATGAGCAGTTCTTC.

This clonotype was counted ten times or more. The V gene is TRBV3-1, the J gene TRBJ1-1, with 7 nucleotides matching TRBD1. Germline V gene data show CDR1 as LGHDT and CDR2 as YNNKEL (reference sequence). The CDR3 is made up of 19 amino acids. V lost 4 bases to trimming and J lost 4 bases; unmatched junction nucleotides: 21. The CDR3 reads CASSPADDGRGVLTTEAFF. The CDR3 DNA is TGTGCCAGCAGCCCCGCAGACGATGGCAGGGGGGTATTGACCACTGAAGCTTTCTTT.

This clonotype has a count of ten or more. This chain links TRBV27 with TRBJ2-1; 7 bases line up with TRBD2. This CDR3 contains 14 residues. Germline values: CDR1 MNHEY, CDR2 SMNVEV (reference sequence). The J segment lost 2 bases and the V segment lost 6 bases, leaving 4 bases of the junction unmatched. The CDR3 sequence is CASSKGTTYNEQFF. DNA of the CDR3: TGTGCCAGCAGCAAAGGGACTACCTACAATGAGCAGTTCTTC.

The chain carries TRBV11-2 and TRBJ2-3; D perhaps matches TRBD2 (7 bases). The CDR3 consists of 18 residues. Germline V gives CDR1 SGHAT, CDR2 FQNNGV. V lost 1 base and J 2 bases, leaving 19 bases between the germline ends. CDR3 sequence reads: CASSLVGGGPGATDTQYF. In DNA, the CDR3 is TGTGCCAGCAGCTTAGTAGGCGGGGGCCCCGGGGCCACAGATACGCAGTATTTT.

This chain joins TRBV7-6 and TRBJ2-5; 10 bases line up with TRBD1. Per the germline V gene, CDR1 is SGHVS and CDR2 is FNYEAQ. The CDR3 covers 14 residues. J was trimmed by 5 bases and V by 5 bases; bases with no gene match: 5. CDR3 sequence reads: CASSRDRGGETQYF. In nucleotides, the CDR3 is TGTGCCAGCAGCCGGGACAGGGGAGGGGAGACCCAGTACTTC.

This clonotype came up many times. The rearrangement links TRBV6-1 to TRBJ1-5, with 7 bases lining up with TRBD1. Germline trimming cut 7 bases from V and 2 bases from J; bases unmatched to any gene: 14. Germline CDR1 reads MNHNS; CDR2 reads SASEGT. CDR3 length: 17 amino acids. CDR3 coding DNA: TGTGCCAGCACCTCCCAGGGGAGGGGGCTAGGCAATCAGCCCCAGCATTTT. Amino acid sequence: CASTSQGRGLGNQPQHF.

This clonotype was seen repeatedly, ten times or more. The genes are TRBV15 and TRBJ1-1; no clear D gene. The CDR3 is 17 residues long. Germline-derived CDR1 and CDR2 are LNHNV and YYDKDF (reference sequence). V lost 0 bases and J 0 bases, leaving 14 bases between the germline ends. The DNA of the CDR3 is TGTGCCACCAGCAGAGACAAGGGCGCGAGGGTGAACACTGAAGCTTTCTTT. This codes for CATSRDKGARVNTEAFF.

This clonotype was counted a few times. This chain links TRBV19 with TRBJ2-3; D is ambiguous. Trimming stripped 3 bases from V and 5 bases from J, with 9 bases between. Germline V CDR1 and CDR2: LNHDA, SQIVND (reference sequence). The CDR3 has 13 amino acids. The CDR3 region has the DNA TGTGCCAGTAGTATGATGGTTGGAGATACGCAGTATTTT. The encoded protein is CASSMMVGDTQYF.

This clonotype was seen a few times. The chain is built from TRBV11-2 and TRBJ1-4; maybe TRBD1 (6 bases). The CDR3 is 14 residues long. Germline loops: CDR1 SGHAT, CDR2 FQNNGV. The V and J ends lost 3 bases and 8 bases respectively, with 13 bases between them. CDR3 sequence: CASSFDRSGEKLFF. In DNA, the CDR3 is TGTGCCAGCAGCTTCGACAGGAGTGGGGAAAAACTGTTTTTT.

This clonotype has only a few counts. A much bigger clone sits one base away, suggesting this may be a read error. This CDR3 is CATYNQRGGSLYERFF. CDR3 nucleotides: TGTGCCACCTATAACCAGCGGGGGGGCAGTTTATATGAGCGGTTCTTC. J is TRBJ2-1 and V is TRBV6-1; TRBD2 aligns across 10 bases. CDR1 MNHNS and CDR2 SASEGT come from the germline V gene. There are 16 residues in the CDR3.

The chain has TRBV3-1 and TRBJ1-5; maybe TRBD1 (5 bases). Trimming shortened V by 0 bases and J by 7 bases, and 7 bases separated the two germline ends. CDR3 size: 13 residues. The V gene's germline CDR1 is LGHDT and CDR2 YNNKEL (reference sequence). DNA of the CDR3: TGTGCCAGCAGCCAAGACCAGGGACAGCCCCAGCATTTT. Protein sequence: CASSQDQGQPQHF.

J is TRBJ2-1 and V is TRBV9; D is perhaps TRBD2 (5 bases). The germline V gene has CDR1 SGDLS and CDR2 YYNGEE. The CDR3 totals 14 residues. V shed 3 bases and J shed 4 bases, with 11 bases lying between them. CDR3 sequence: CASSASTSYNEQFF. The DNA for the CDR3 is TGTGCCAGCAGCGCCAGTACTAGTTACAATGAGCAGTTCTTC.

Ten or more counts support this clonotype. This chain joins TRBV20-1 and TRBJ1-5; D is uncertain. V was clipped by 6 bases and J by 2 bases, with 11 bases between them. This CDR3 spans 13 amino acids. CDR1 is DFQATT, CDR2 SNEGSKA, per germline (reference sequence). In DNA form, the CDR3 reads TGCAGTGCCGGGTGGGGTGGCAATCAGCCCCAGCATTTT. Translating it yields CSAGWGGNQPQHF.

The rearrangement links TRBV2 to TRBJ2-5; TRBD2 matches at 14 bases. From germline, CDR1 is SNHLY and CDR2 FYNNEI. The CDR3 consists of 16 residues. Unmatched junction bases numbered 5, after V lost 4 bases and J lost 4 bases. The CDR3 spells CASSGGLAGGIETQYF. The CDR3 nucleotides read TGTGCCAGCAGTGGCGGACTAGCGGGAGGTATAGAGACCCAGTACTTC.

The V gene is TRBV19, the J gene TRBJ2-1; 14 bases align to TRBD2. Per germline, CDR1 LNHDA and CDR2 SQIVND (reference sequence). The CDR3 loop spans 16 amino acids. V shed 5 bases and J 7 bases; nucleotides not matched to a gene: 7. CDR3 sequence: CASSVGTSGSWNEQFF. CDR3 bases: TGTGCCAGTAGTGTCGGGACTAGCGGGAGCTGGAATGAGCAGTTCTTC.

This clonotype was detected ten times or more. This chain links TRBV28 with TRBJ1-1; 9 positions match TRBD1. This CDR3 is built from 15 residues. V lost 4 bases to trimming and J lost 4 bases; unmatched junction nucleotides: 7. The germline V gene has CDR1 MDHEN and CDR2 SYDVKM. The CDR3 DNA reads as TGTGCCAGCAGTTCCGGGACAGGGACCGGCACTGAAGCTTTCTTT. Translating gives CASSSGTGTGTEAFF.

At least ten counts were recorded for this clonotype. The germline gene is not matched at one end of the junction; a read error may be the cause. The chain carries TRBV6-2 or TRBV6-3 and TRBJ2-3, with a weak D call TRBD2 (6 bases). Looked up from germline, CDR1 is MNHEY and CDR2 is SVGEGT. The CDR3 has 10 residues. The CDR3 nucleotides are TGTGCCAGCAGTTACCGGGAGTTTCATTTT. Its translation is CASSYREFHF.

The genes are TRBV11-1 and TRBJ2-7; D might be TRBD1 (6 bases). From germline, CDR1 is SGHAT and CDR2 FQDESV (reference sequence). This CDR3 is built from 16 residues. Trimming shortened V by 5 bases and J by 2 bases, and 19 bases separated the two germline ends. The CDR3 region has the DNA TGTGCCAGCAGCCGCCTAGGGGGAGAGGCCACCTACGAGCAGTACTTC. Encoded protein: CASSRLGGEATYEQYF.

This clonotype was observed many times. This chain uses TRBV12-3 or TRBV12-4 with TRBJ2-5; TRBD2 matches at 14 bases. The CDR3 totals 15 residues. V dropped 5 bases and J dropped 4; count of bases not matched to a gene: 3. The DNA for the CDR3 is TGTGCCAGCAGTGAGGGACTAGCGGGGGTAGAGACCCAGTACTTC. Translation: CASSEGLAGVETQYF.

This clonotype appeared many times. V and J are TRBV7-2 and TRBJ2-7; TRBD2 matches at 10 bases. Germline V CDR1 and CDR2: SGHTA, FQGNSA. The CDR3 consists of 14 residues. The ends lost 5 bases at V and 5 bases at J; junction bases unmatched: 6. CDR3 nucleotides: TGTGCCAGCAGCAAGGGACTAGCGAGCAACGAGCAGTACTTC. Its translation: CASSKGLASNEQYF.

Comment on this clonotype: The junction departs from germline at one end; a sequencing error may be responsible. J is TRBJ1-5 and V is TRBV11-1; the match to TRBD1 covers 7 bases. Germline lookup yields CDR1 SGHAT and CDR2 FQDESV (reference sequence). This CDR3 has 16 amino acids. This CDR3 is CASSLKDRFGNQPQHF. CDR3 nucleotide sequence: TGTGCCAGCAGCCTTAAGGACAGGTTTGGGAATCAGCCCCAGCACTTT.

At least ten counts were recorded for this clonotype. J is TRBJ1-1 and V is TRBV9, with D perhaps matching TRBD1 (6 bases). The CDR3 spans 13 residues. The ends were cut back, 0 bases at V and 6 bases at J, with 9 bases in the middle. Germline-derived CDR1 and CDR2 are SGDLS and YYNGEE. Written as DNA, the CDR3 is TGTGCCAGCAGCGTAGTCAGGGGCCCTGAAGCTTTCTTT. This codes for CASSVVRGPEAFF. The entire variable domain, with the rest obtained from reference TRBV9 and TRBJ1-1, is as follows: DSGVTQTPKHLITATGQRVTLRCSPRSGDLSVYWYQQSLDQGLQFLIQYYNGEERAKGNILERFSAQQFPDLHSELNLSSLELGDSALYFCASSVVRGPEAFFGQGTRLTVV.